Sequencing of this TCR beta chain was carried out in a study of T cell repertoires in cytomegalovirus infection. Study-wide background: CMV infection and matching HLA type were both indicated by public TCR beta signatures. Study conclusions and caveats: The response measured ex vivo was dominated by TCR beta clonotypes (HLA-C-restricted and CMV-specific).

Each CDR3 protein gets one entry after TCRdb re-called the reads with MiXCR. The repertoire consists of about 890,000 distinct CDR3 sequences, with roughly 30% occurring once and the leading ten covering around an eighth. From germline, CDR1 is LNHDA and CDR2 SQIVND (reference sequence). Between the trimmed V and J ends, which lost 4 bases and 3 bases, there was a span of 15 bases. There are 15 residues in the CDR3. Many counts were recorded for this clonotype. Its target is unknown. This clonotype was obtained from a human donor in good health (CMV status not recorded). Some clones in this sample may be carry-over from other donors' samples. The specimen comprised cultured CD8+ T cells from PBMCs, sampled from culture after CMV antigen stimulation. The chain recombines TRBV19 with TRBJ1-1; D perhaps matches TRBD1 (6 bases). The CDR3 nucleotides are TGTGCCAGTAGTACCAATGGAGGGGGGGACACTGAAGCTTTCTTT. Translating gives CASSTNGGGDTEAFF.